The next 32 T cell receptor beta chains were all read from a single sample in a study of T cell responses to AZD1222 COVID-19 vaccine. Measured with immunoSEQ multiplex PCR; TCRdb has only the in-frame clones, and not every one. The repertoire holds about 100,000 clones, with about 92% as singletons. The sample was peripheral blood, taken on day 0 of AZD1222 vaccination. These receptors were taken from an adult in good health.

In its sample, this clone was seen once. The CDR3 loop is CASSLGQGAFF. CDR3 DNA: TGTGCCAGCAGTCTCGGACAAGGAGCTTTCTTT. This rearrangement joins TRBV6-2 or TRBV6-3 to TRBJ1-1; D perhaps matches TRBD1 (5 bases). The CDR3 consists of 11 residues. The ends were cut back, 5 bases at V and 10 bases at J, with 11 bases in the middle. Germline CDR1 MNHEY, CDR2 SVGEGT.

The rearrangement joins TRBV18 to TRBJ2-5; 7 bases align to TRBD1. Losses at the gene ends were 2 bases for V and 4 bases for J; bases not matched to a gene: 4. Germline CDR1 and CDR2: KGHSH and LQKENI. The CDR3 is 14 amino acids. DNA of the CDR3: TGTGCCAGCTCACCAAGAGGGGGCGGAGAGACCCAGTACTTC. It encodes CASSPRGGGETQYF.

The rearrangement links TRBV18 to TRBJ2-2, with D perhaps TRBD1 or TRBD2 (5 bases each). This CDR3 has 18 amino acids. V lost 0 bases and J 4 bases, leaving 18 bases between the germline ends. The germline V gene has CDR1 KGHSH and CDR2 LQKENI. CDR3 amino acids: CASSPPVRGPWGTGELFF. The CDR3 nucleotides are TGTGCCAGCTCACCACCGGTGAGGGGCCCCTGGGGCACCGGGGAGCTGTTTTTT.

The J gene is TRBJ2-3, the V gene TRBV7-2, with D unresolved. Germline loops: CDR1 SGHTA, CDR2 FQGNSA. The CDR3 totals 14 residues. Trimming removed 4 bases at V and 9 bases at J, with 17 bases between. CDR3 sequence: CASSSSTSGLTQYF. In nucleotides, the CDR3 is TGTGCCAGCAGCTCCTCCACATCCGGGCTAACGCAGTATTTT.

This rearrangement joins TRBV18 to TRBJ1-4, with TRBD1 as a possible D gene (6 bases). Germline loops: CDR1 KGHSH, CDR2 LQKENI. The CDR3 is made up of 15 amino acids. With 3 bases removed from V and 4 bases from J, the gap between germline ends came to 12 bases. The CDR3 loop reads CASSPIGGYNEKLFF. DNA for the CDR3: TGTGCCAGCTCACCTATCGGGGGCTATAATGAAAAACTGTTTTTT.

This chain joins TRBV24-1 and TRBJ2-3; 8 nucleotides match TRBD1. The CDR3 is 17 amino acids. Germline V gene data show CDR1 as KGHDR and CDR2 as SFDVKD. J was trimmed by 8 bases and V by 3 bases; bases with no gene match: 15. CDR3 amino acids: CATSDRTGQGAAGTQYF. The CDR3 DNA reads as TGTGCCACCAGTGATCGAACTGGGCAGGGGGCCGCGGGTACGCAGTATTTT.

The chain recombines TRBV7-2 with TRBJ1-4; possible D gene TRBD1, 6 bases. V was trimmed by 3 bases and J by 5 bases, leaving 16 bases between them. CDR1 is SGHTA, CDR2 FQGNSA, per germline. The CDR3 covers 16 residues. CDR3 protein: CASSFGTSMGNEKLFF. As DNA, the CDR3 is TGTGCCAGCAGCTTTGGGACATCTATGGGAAATGAAAAACTGTTTTTT.

The CDR3 DNA follows: TGTGCCAGCAGTGAACCCGGTCGGAGGAGCTCCTACGAGCAGTACTTC. It yields the protein CASSEPGRRSSYEQYF. The rearrangement uses TRBV6-1 and TRBJ2-7; perhaps TRBD2 as D (5 bases). Deletions cut 2 bases from V and 0 bases from J, with 14 bases between. CDR1 and CDR2 (germline): MNHNS, SASEGT. The CDR3 is made up of 16 amino acids.

The chain is built from TRBV6-5 and TRBJ1-1; 12 bases line up with TRBD1. The CDR3 totals 13 residues. The germline CDR1 and CDR2 sequences are MNHEY and SVGAGI. Losses at the gene ends were 8 bases for V and 9 bases for J; bases not matched to a gene: 7. DNA for the CDR3: TGTGCCAGCCAACAGGGACAGGGGGCGCAAGCTTTCTTT. It is translated as CASQQGQGAQAFF.

The CDR3 here is CASSFSGEKLFF. In DNA form, the CDR3 reads TGTGCCAGCAGCTTTTCTGGCGAAAAACTGTTTTTT. This rearrangement joins TRBV13 to TRBJ1-4; D is undetermined. Trimming took 3 bases from V and 8 from J, leaving 7 bases between them. The CDR3 extends over 12 amino acids. Germline V gene lookup returns CDR1 PRHDT and CDR2 FYEKMQ (reference sequence).

This CDR3 is CASSLQRGGPQFF. The CDR3 DNA sequence: TGTGCCAGCAGCCTCCAGCGGGGGGGCCCCCAGTTCTTC. V is TRBV13 and J is TRBJ2-1, with TRBD2 identical over 10 bases. With V trimmed by 5 bases and J by 13 bases, 8 bases remained unmatched. Per germline, CDR1 PRHDT and CDR2 FYEKMQ (reference sequence). There are 13 residues in the CDR3.

This clone was picked up one time. V gene TRBV19 combines with J gene TRBJ2-6; D is uncertain. V was clipped by 3 bases and J by 0 bases, with 6 bases between them. Germline V CDR1 and CDR2: LNHDA, SQIVND (reference sequence). CDR3 size: 15 residues. The CDR3 reads CASSIVHSGANVLTF. CDR3 sequence (DNA): TGTGCCAGTAGTATTGTGCACTCTGGGGCCAACGTCCTGACTTTC.

This chain links TRBV30 with TRBJ1-2, with a tentative D call TRBD1 (5 bases). V lost 2 bases to trimming and J lost 0 bases, with 13 bases between them. This CDR3 has 15 residues. Germline V gene sequence: CDR1 GTSNPN, CDR2 SVGIG (reference sequence). CDR3 region: CAWSFPGGANYGYTF. The CDR3 DNA is TGTGCCTGGAGTTTCCCGGGGGGAGCTAACTATGGCTACACCTTC.

CDR3 protein: CASLLRASYEQYF. CDR3 in DNA: TGTGCCAGCCTTCTGAGGGCCTCCTACGAGCAGTACTTC. This chain links TRBV21-1 with TRBJ2-7; TRBD2, as called in the table, went unchecked against the DNA. TRBV21-1 is a pseudogene locus. CDR3 size: 13 residues.

The chain links TRBV19 to TRBJ2-5, with 8 bases fitting TRBD2. Germline V gene data show CDR1 as LNHDA and CDR2 as SQIVND (reference sequence). V dropped 10 bases and J dropped 3; count of bases not matched to a gene: 13. This CDR3 is built from 15 residues. In DNA form, the CDR3 reads TGTGCCACCCGGAGAGCGGGGGTACCCGAAGAGACCCAGTACTTC. Amino acids: CATRRAGVPEETQYF.

This clone was seen a single time. The rearrangement joins TRBV11-2 to TRBJ2-3; weak D call: TRBD2 (7 bases). The germline gives CDR1 SGHAT, CDR2 FQNNGV. The CDR3 spans 15 residues. The ends were cut back, 5 bases at V and 2 bases at J, with 14 bases in the middle. In nucleotides, the CDR3 is TGTGCCAGCAGCCTATTTGCGGGGGCCACAGATACGCAGTATTTT. It translates to CASSLFAGATDTQYF. The full variable domain, rest sourced from reference TRBV11-2 and TRBJ2-3, is EAGVAQSPRYKIIEKRQSVAFWCNPISGHATLYWYQQILGQGPKLLIQFQNNGVVDDSQLPKDRFSAERLKGVDSTLKIQPAKLEDSAVYLCASSLFAGATDTQYFGPGTRLTVL.

This chain links TRBV7-9 with TRBJ1-3; D ambiguous. Per the germline V gene, CDR1 is SEHNR and CDR2 is FQNEAQ (reference sequence). The V end was cut by 0 bases, the J end by 4 bases, with 13 bases between. CDR3 size: 16 residues. The CDR3 protein is CASSLAGNHRGNTIYF. The CDR3 DNA reads as TGTGCCAGCAGCTTAGCCGGGAACCACCGAGGAAACACCATATATTTT.

The chain recombines TRBV6-1 with TRBJ1-4; no clear D gene. Germline loops: CDR1 MNHNS, CDR2 SASEGT. Trimming stripped 8 bases from V and 4 bases from J, with 8 bases between. CDR3 size: 12 residues. The CDR3 reads CASGRLNEKLFF. CDR3 sequence (DNA): TGTGCCAGCGGCAGGCTTAATGAAAAACTGTTTTTT.

This sequence joins TRBV11-2 and TRBJ1-1, with D uncertain. CDR1 SGHAT and CDR2 FQNNGV come from the germline V gene. Between the trimmed V and J ends, which lost 3 bases and 4 bases, there was a span of 9 bases. This CDR3 spans 13 amino acids. CDR3 DNA: TGTGCCAGCAGCTTGTACCCAAGCACTGAAGCTTTCTTT. It yields the protein CASSLYPSTEAFF.

V gene TRBV7-9 combines with J gene TRBJ2-5; 7 bases line up with TRBD2. With V trimmed by 2 bases and J by 3 bases, 3 bases remained unmatched. Germline assignment: CDR1 SEHNR and CDR2 FQNEAQ (reference sequence). This CDR3 region has 14 residues. The CDR3 DNA is TGTGCCAGCAGCTTATCTCTAGCGGAAGAGACCCAGTACTTC. This translates into CASSLSLAEETQYF.

J is TRBJ2-2 and V is TRBV6-2 or TRBV6-3; TRBD1 matches 10 bases. V was pared by 6 bases and J by 3 bases, with 7 bases of the junction left unmatched. CDR3 length equals 16 residues. Germline V lookup: CDR1 MNHEY, CDR2 SVGEGT. In DNA form, the CDR3 reads TGTGCCAGCAGCTCCTGGACAGGGGGGGACACCGGGGAGCTGTTTTTT. It encodes CASSSWTGGDTGELFF.

The gene calls are TRBV29-1 and TRBJ2-7, with D hard to call. Germline CDR1 SQVTM, CDR2 ANQGSEA. Trimming left V 3 bases short and J 6 bases short, with 9 bases between. The CDR3 length is 11 residues. CDR3 protein: CSVDRSGEQYF. The CDR3, as DNA: TGCAGCGTTGACAGATCAGGCGAGCAGTACTTC.

The DNA of the CDR3 is TGTGCCAGCAGCCTGTCGGTCCCTGGCTACACCTTC. It yields the protein CASSLSVPGYTF. This chain connects TRBV3-1 (or the pseudogene TRBV3-2) to TRBJ1-2; D is undetermined. Trimming left V 4 bases short and J 7 bases short, with 10 bases between. CDR1 is LGHDT and CDR2 is YNNKEL in the germline V gene (reference sequence). CDR3 length: 12 amino acids.

The chain is built from TRBV30 and TRBJ1-1; D remains unclear. Trimming shortened V by 1 base and J by 2 bases, and 8 bases separated the two germline ends. Germline CDR1 reads GTSNPN; CDR2 reads SVGIG (reference sequence). The CDR3 extends over 13 amino acids. The DNA for the CDR3 is TGTGCCTGGAGTGCCTCAGAAAACACTGAAGCTTTCTTT. Protein: CAWSASENTEAFF.

This chain connects TRBV4-1 to TRBJ2-1; possibly TRBD1 for D (5 bases). Trimming took 0 bases from V and 10 from J, leaving 16 bases between them. The CDR3 spans 15 residues. Per germline, CDR1 MGHRA and CDR2 YSYEKL. CDR3 nucleotide sequence: TGCGCCAGCAGCCAAGATTCTAGGGGTATCTCAGAGCAGTTCTTC. This sequence encodes CASSQDSRGISEQFF.

The chain recombines TRBV19 with TRBJ2-3; a possible D gene is TRBD1 (5 bases). Germline CDR1 is LNHDA and CDR2 is SQIVND (reference sequence). The length of the CDR3 is 13 residues. V was cut by 8 bases and J by 5 bases, with 14 bases left in between. CDR3 sequence reads: CASGARRQDTQYF. DNA of the CDR3: TGTGCCAGTGGGGCCAGAAGACAAGATACGCAGTATTTT. The variable domain in full, with the rest retrieved from reference TRBV19 and TRBJ2-3, is DGGITQSPKYLFRKEGQNVTLSCEQNLNHDAMYWYRQDPGQGLRLIYYSQIVNDFQKGDIAEGYSVSREKKESFPLTVTSAQKNPTAFYLCASGARRQDTQYFGPGTRLTVL.

The chain links TRBV5-1 to TRBJ1-3; 8 nucleotides line up with TRBD1. With 3 bases clipped from V and 8 bases from J, the junction kept 13 bases outside the gene matches. This CDR3 comprises 16 residues. The germline gives CDR1 SGHRS, CDR2 YFSETQ. The DNA for the CDR3 is TGCGCCAGCAGCTCTATGGGACAGGTGATCTCGGACACCATATATTTT. Amino acids: CASSSMGQVISDTIYF. Filled out from reference TRBV5-1 and TRBJ1-3, the complete variable domain reads KAGVTQTPRYLIKTRGQQVTLSCSPISGHRSVSWYQQTPGQGLQFLFEYFSETQRNKGNFPGRFSGRQFSNSRSEMNVSTLELGDSALYLCASSSMGQVISDTIYFGEGSWLTVV.

This chain links TRBV7-2 with TRBJ1-2, with D possibly TRBD1 on 5 matching bases. Per the germline V gene, CDR1 is SGHTA and CDR2 is FQGNSA. There are 13 residues in the CDR3. V lost 3 bases, J lost 4 bases, and 9 bases lay in between. CDR3 loop: CASSFEDSYGYTF. DNA of the CDR3: TGTGCCAGCAGCTTTGAAGACAGCTATGGCTACACCTTC. Using reference TRBV7-2 and TRBJ1-2 for the parts outside the CDR3, the full variable domain is GAGVSQSPSNKVTEKGKDVELRCDPISGHTALYWYRQSLGQGLEFLIYFQGNSAPDKSGLPSDRFSAERTGGSVSTLTIQRTQQEDSAVYLCASSFEDSYGYTFGSGTRLTVV.

The chain employs TRBV7-3 and TRBJ2-5, with 11 bases fitting TRBD1. The CDR3 consists of 15 residues. Germline CDR1 reads SGHTA; CDR2 reads FQGTGA. After removal of 1 base from V and 4 bases from J, the junction contained 2 bases not matched to a gene. The DNA of the CDR3 is TGTGCCAGCAGCTTAAGGACAGGGGGCCCAGAGACCCAGTACTTC. It yields the protein CASSLRTGGPETQYF.

The chain couples TRBV7-2 to TRBJ1-5; 9 bases map to TRBD1. From germline, CDR1 is SGHTA and CDR2 FQGNSA. J lost 1 base, V lost 5 bases, and 3 bases had no gene match. The CDR3 runs to 15 residues. CDR3 loop: CASSPGTGSNQPQHF. The CDR3 DNA sequence: TGTGCCAGCAGCCCTGGGACAGGGAGCAATCAGCCCCAGCATTTT.

CDR3: CASSARGETQYF. In DNA, the CDR3 is TGTGCCAGCAGCGCTAGGGGGGAGACCCAGTACTTC. V gene TRBV9 combines with J gene TRBJ2-5, with D possibly TRBD1 on 6 matching bases. CDR1 and CDR2 from the germline V gene are SGDLS and YYNGEE. The CDR3 is made up of 12 amino acids. Trimming cost V 3 bases and J 5 bases, with 8 bases left between them.

The V and J genes are TRBV6-1 and TRBJ2-5; 7 nucleotides agree with TRBD1. The CDR3 length is 16 residues. The trim removed 2 bases at V and 0 bases at J, leaving 6 bases unmatched. Per the germline V gene, CDR1 is MNHNS and CDR2 is SASEGT. CDR3 residues: CASSEKEDRYQETQYF. The CDR3 region has the DNA TGTGCCAGCAGTGAAAAAGAGGACAGGTACCAAGAGACCCAGTACTTC.